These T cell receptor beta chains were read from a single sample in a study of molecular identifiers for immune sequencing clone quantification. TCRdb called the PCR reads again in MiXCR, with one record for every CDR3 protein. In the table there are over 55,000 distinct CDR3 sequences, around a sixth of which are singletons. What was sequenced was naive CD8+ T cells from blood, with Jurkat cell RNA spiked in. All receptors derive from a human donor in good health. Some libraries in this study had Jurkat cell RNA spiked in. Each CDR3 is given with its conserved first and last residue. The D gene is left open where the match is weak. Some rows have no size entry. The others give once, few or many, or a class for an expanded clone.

CDR3 DNA: TGTGCCAGCAGCGCCCAGACCGGGGTTCCTGGGTCCTACAATGAGCAGTTCTTC
CDR3 protein: CASSAQTGVPGSYNEQFF
D gene: NA
J gene: TRBJ2-1
V gene: TRBV7-8
clone size: many

CDR3 DNA: TGTGCCAGCAGTTCTCCCGACAGGGTGTACACTGAAGCTTTCTTT
CDR3 protein: CASSSPDRVYTEAFF
D gene: TRBD1
J gene: TRBJ1-1
V gene: TRBV12-3/TRBV12-4
clone size: NA

CDR3 DNA: TGTGCCACCAGTGACCTGACGAAAGTCGGGGAGCTGTTTTTT
CDR3 protein: CATSDLTKVGELFF
D gene: NA
J gene: TRBJ2-2
V gene: TRBV24-1
clone size: many

CDR3 DNA: TGTGCCAGCAGTAAACAGGGGGCTTATAATTCACCCCTCCACTTT
CDR3 protein: CASSKQGAYNSPLHF
D gene: TRBD1
J gene: TRBJ1-6
V gene: TRBV12-3/TRBV12-4
clone size: many

CDR3 DNA: TGTGCCAGTAGCATAATACTAGCGGGAGTGTCCTACGAGCAGTACTTC
CDR3 protein: CASSIILAGVSYEQYF
D gene: TRBD2
J gene: TRBJ2-7
V gene: TRBV19
clone size: many

CDR3 DNA: TGCAGCGTTGAGGGGGCCGAGACAGGGAATTCCTACGAGCAGTACTTC
CDR3 protein: CSVEGAETGNSYEQYF
D gene: TRBD1
J gene: TRBJ2-7
V gene: TRBV29-1
clone size: many

CDR3 DNA: TGTGCCAGCAGCCCTGGGACTAACCTCCAAGAGACCCAGTACTTC
CDR3 protein: CASSPGTNLQETQYF
D gene: TRBD2
J gene: TRBJ2-5
V gene: TRBV7-6
clone size: many

CDR3 DNA: TGTGCCAGCAGCGTAGAAGGGCTCGCCTACAATGAGCAGTTCTTC
CDR3 protein: CASSVEGLAYNEQFF
D gene: NA
J gene: TRBJ2-1
V gene: TRBV9
clone size: NA

CDR3 DNA: TGTGCCAGCAGTTTTAAGCGGAGCTCCTCCTACGAGCAGTACTTC
CDR3 protein: CASSFKRSSSYEQYF
D gene: NA
J gene: TRBJ2-7
V gene: TRBV7-2
clone size: many

CDR3 DNA: TGTGCCAGTATCGCATGGGCTGGAAATCAGCCCCAGCATTTT
CDR3 protein: CASIAWAGNQPQHF
D gene: NA
J gene: TRBJ1-5
V gene: TRBV19
clone size: many

CDR3 DNA: TGTGCCAGCTCACCACTCCTGACAGGGGGACTAAACATTCAGTACTTC
CDR3 protein: CASSPLLTGGLNIQYF
D gene: TRBD1
J gene: TRBJ2-4
V gene: TRBV18
clone size: many

CDR3 DNA: TGTGCCAGCAGCTTACCAACTCGGACCGGGGAGCTGTTTTTT
CDR3 protein: CASSLPTRTGELFF
D gene: NA
J gene: TRBJ2-2
V gene: TRBV7-9
clone size: many

CDR3 DNA: TGTGCCACCAACCCCCAGGGGTCGAACACCGGGGAGCTGTTTTTT
CDR3 protein: CATNPQGSNTGELFF
D gene: NA
J gene: TRBJ2-2
V gene: TRBV12-3/TRBV12-4
clone size: many

CDR3 DNA: TGTGCCAGCAGTCGCGGGGGGGTCTTGGTTCCCCTCCACTTT
CDR3 protein: CASSRGGVLVPLHF
D gene: NA
J gene: TRBJ1-6
V gene: TRBV5-5
clone size: few

CDR3 DNA: TGTGCCAGCTCAGGGGGCGGTGAAGCTTTCTTT
CDR3 protein: CASSGGGEAFF
D gene: TRBD1
J gene: TRBJ1-1
V gene: TRBV9
clone size: many

CDR3 DNA: TGCGCCAGCAGCCAAGTTCCGGGAGTTCGGACCCAGTACTTC
CDR3 protein: CASSQVPGVRTQYF
D gene: NA
J gene: TRBJ2-5
V gene: TRBV4-1
clone size: many

CDR3 DNA: TGTGCCAGCAGCCAGACAGGGGGCAATCAGCCCCAGCATTTT
CDR3 protein: CASSQTGGNQPQHF
D gene: TRBD1
J gene: TRBJ1-5
V gene: TRBV11-1
clone size: many

CDR3 DNA: TGTGCCAGCAGCTACGGGGAGGACACCTACAATGAGCAGTTCTTC
CDR3 protein: CASSYGEDTYNEQFF
D gene: NA
J gene: TRBJ2-1
V gene: TRBV7-9
clone size: many

CDR3 DNA: TGTGCCACCTATTCCTCAGGTTCTGGGGCCAACGTCCTGACTTTC
CDR3 protein: CATYSSGSGANVLTF
D gene: NA
J gene: TRBJ2-6
V gene: TRBV6-5
clone size: many

CDR3 DNA: TGCGCCACGGACGTTTCAAAAAATCAGCCCCAGCATTTT
CDR3 protein: CATDVSKNQPQHF
D gene: NA
J gene: TRBJ1-5
V gene: TRBV5-1
clone size: few

CDR3 DNA: TGCAGCGTCGAAAACAGGGGGCAGGAGCCCCAGCATTTT
CDR3 protein: CSVENRGQEPQHF
D gene: TRBD1
J gene: TRBJ1-5
V gene: TRBV29-1
clone size: many

CDR3 DNA: TGCAGTTGCAGTCGTGGCCTGGGGTTGACGACCTACGAGCAGTACTTC
CDR3 protein: CSCSRGLGLTTYEQYF
D gene: NA
J gene: TRBJ2-7
V gene: TRBV20-1
clone size: NA

CDR3 DNA: TGTGCCAGCAGCTTAGGGTACACTGAAGCTTTCTTT
CDR3 protein: CASSLGYTEAFF
D gene: NA
J gene: TRBJ1-1
V gene: TRBV7-9
clone size: many

CDR3 DNA: TGTGCCAGCACCGTGGGGGAGTATCCCTACGAGCAGTACTTC
CDR3 protein: CASTVGEYPYEQYF
D gene: NA
J gene: TRBJ2-7
V gene: TRBV7-8
clone size: few

CDR3 DNA: TGTGCCAGCAGCCCCTATGAGCTAGCGGGAGACGAGCAGTACTTC
CDR3 protein: CASSPYELAGDEQYF
D gene: TRBD2
J gene: TRBJ2-7
V gene: TRBV7-6
clone size: many

CDR3 DNA: TGCAGTGCTAGAGATGTGGGGGTCTCCTACAATGAGCAGTTCTTC
CDR3 protein: CSARDVGVSYNEQFF
D gene: NA
J gene: TRBJ2-1
V gene: TRBV20-1
clone size: few

CDR3 DNA: TGTGCCAGCAGTCAGGGGCAGGGAGTTCAGCCCCAGCATTTT
CDR3 protein: CASSQGQGVQPQHF
D gene: NA
J gene: TRBJ1-5
V gene: TRBV2
clone size: many

CDR3 DNA: TGTGCCAGCAGTTGGTTTAGACAGGGCCGATCACCCCTCCACTTT
CDR3 protein: CASSWFRQGRSPLHF
D gene: TRBD1
J gene: TRBJ1-6
V gene: TRBV28
clone size: many

CDR3 DNA: TGTGCCAACAGCTTAGTCCCGAACTATGGCAACACCTTC
CDR3 protein: CANSLVPNYGNTF
D gene: NA
J gene: TRBJ1-2
V gene: TRBV7-9
clone size: NA

CDR3 DNA: TGCAGCGTTGATGGGAGCGGGAGCGGTGAGCAGTTCTTC
CDR3 protein: CSVDGSGSGEQFF
D gene: TRBD2
J gene: TRBJ2-1
V gene: TRBV29-1
clone size: many

CDR3 DNA: TGTGCCAGCAGACACAAAGATAGCAATCAGCCCCAGCATTTT
CDR3 protein: CASRHKDSNQPQHF
D gene: NA
J gene: TRBJ1-5
V gene: TRBV12-3/TRBV12-4
clone size: few

CDR3 DNA: TGTGCCAGCAGTTTAGCGGGGACTGAAGAGACCCAGTACTTC
CDR3 protein: CASSLAGTEETQYF
D gene: NA
J gene: TRBJ2-5
V gene: TRBV27
clone size: many

CDR3 DNA: TGCAGTGCTAGCTCCCTATTGCGCTATGGCTACACCTTC
CDR3 protein: CSASSLLRYGYTF
D gene: NA
J gene: TRBJ1-2
V gene: TRBV20-1
clone size: many

CDR3 DNA: TGTGCCATCAGGGACAGTTCCTCCTACGAGCAGTACTTC
CDR3 protein: CAIRDSSSYEQYF
D gene: NA
J gene: TRBJ2-7
V gene: TRBV10-3
clone size: many

CDR3 DNA: TGTGCCAGCAGCTTAGCCGGGACAACTCAAGAGACCCAGTACTTC
CDR3 protein: CASSLAGTTQETQYF
D gene: NA
J gene: TRBJ2-5
V gene: TRBV7-8
clone size: many

CDR3 DNA: TGTGCCAGCAGGGATCCCGGGAAGAGTATGCACTTT
CDR3 protein: CASRDPGKSMHF
D gene: NA
J gene: TRBJ1-6
V gene: TRBV27
clone size: NA

CDR3 DNA: TGTGCCAGCAGCCTCATCGGTGACTGGGAGACCCAGTACTTC
CDR3 protein: CASSLIGDWETQYF
D gene: NA
J gene: TRBJ2-5
V gene: TRBV5-4
clone size: NA

CDR3 DNA: TGTGCCAGCGGAAGGACTAGCGGGAGCTTTCAAGAGACCCAGTACTTC
CDR3 protein: CASGRTSGSFQETQYF
D gene: TRBD2
J gene: TRBJ2-5
V gene: TRBV3-1
clone size: many

CDR3 DNA: TGTGCCAGCACCGTTATGAATCAGCCCCAGCATTTT
CDR3 protein: CASTVMNQPQHF
D gene: NA
J gene: TRBJ1-5
V gene: TRBV21-1
clone size: many

CDR3 DNA: TGTGCCATCAGTGAGTACCGGGACAGGGCTCTCGAGCAGTACTTC
CDR3 protein: CAISEYRDRALEQYF
D gene: TRBD1
J gene: TRBJ2-7
V gene: TRBV10-3
clone size: many

CDR3 DNA: TGCGCCAGCAGTGAAGGGTACTCTGGGGCCAACGTCCTGACTTTC
CDR3 protein: CASSEGYSGANVLTF
D gene: NA
J gene: TRBJ2-6
V gene: TRBV10-2
clone size: many

CDR3 DNA: TGTGCCAGTAGTGTCGACAGGGAGGGTAATCAGCCCCAGCATTTT
CDR3 protein: CASSVDREGNQPQHF
D gene: TRBD1
J gene: TRBJ1-5
V gene: TRBV19
clone size: many

CDR3 DNA: TGCAGTGCTAGAGATCCCGGGTGGTCCTACAATGAGCAGTTCTTC
CDR3 protein: CSARDPGWSYNEQFF
D gene: NA
J gene: TRBJ2-1
V gene: TRBV20-1
clone size: many

CDR3 DNA: TGTGCCAGCAGCGCGACTAGCGGGAGCGGAGAGACCCAGTACTTC
CDR3 protein: CASSATSGSGETQYF
D gene: TRBD2
J gene: TRBJ2-5
V gene: TRBV7-2
clone size: many

CDR3 DNA: TGTGCCATCAGTGACCAGGGACAGGGTACGAGCAACGAGCAGTACTTC
CDR3 protein: CAISDQGQGTSNEQYF
D gene: TRBD1
J gene: TRBJ2-7
V gene: TRBV10-3
clone size: many

CDR3 DNA: TGTGCCAGCAGCCCCGGGACTAGCGGGGGAATCGCCAAAAACATTCAGTACTTC
CDR3 protein: CASSPGTSGGIAKNIQYF
D gene: TRBD2
J gene: TRBJ2-4
V gene: TRBV13
clone size: NA

CDR3 DNA: TGTGCCAGCAGTTTATTGATCCCCCCGAGACTCGGCTACGAGCAGTACTTC
CDR3 protein: CASSLLIPPRLGYEQYF
D gene: NA
J gene: TRBJ2-7
V gene: TRBV27
clone size: NA

CDR3 DNA: TGTGCCTGGCACCCCCAGGGAGGGTGGAATGAGCAGTTCTTC
CDR3 protein: CAWHPQGGWNEQFF
D gene: TRBD2
J gene: TRBJ2-1
V gene: TRBV30
clone size: many

CDR3 DNA: TGCGCCAGCAGCTTGGATAACCGAGATACGCAGTATTTT
CDR3 protein: CASSLDNRDTQYF
D gene: NA
J gene: TRBJ2-3
V gene: TRBV5-1
clone size: many

CDR3 DNA: TGTGCCAGCAAGGGACAGCCAAACACCGGGGAGCTGTTTTTT
CDR3 protein: CASKGQPNTGELFF
D gene: TRBD1
J gene: TRBJ2-2
V gene: TRBV7-9
clone size: few